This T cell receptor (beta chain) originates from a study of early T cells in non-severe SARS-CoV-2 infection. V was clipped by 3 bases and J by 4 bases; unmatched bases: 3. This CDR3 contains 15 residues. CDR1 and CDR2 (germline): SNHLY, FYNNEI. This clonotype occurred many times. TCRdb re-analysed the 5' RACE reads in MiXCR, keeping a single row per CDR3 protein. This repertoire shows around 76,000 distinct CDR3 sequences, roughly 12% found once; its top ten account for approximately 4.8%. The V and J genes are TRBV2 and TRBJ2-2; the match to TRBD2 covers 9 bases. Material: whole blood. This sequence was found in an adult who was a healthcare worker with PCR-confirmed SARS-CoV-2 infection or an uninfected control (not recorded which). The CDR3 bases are TGTGCCAGCAGTGAGATACTAGCGGGCACCGGGGAGCTGTTTTTT. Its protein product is CASSEILAGTGELFF.